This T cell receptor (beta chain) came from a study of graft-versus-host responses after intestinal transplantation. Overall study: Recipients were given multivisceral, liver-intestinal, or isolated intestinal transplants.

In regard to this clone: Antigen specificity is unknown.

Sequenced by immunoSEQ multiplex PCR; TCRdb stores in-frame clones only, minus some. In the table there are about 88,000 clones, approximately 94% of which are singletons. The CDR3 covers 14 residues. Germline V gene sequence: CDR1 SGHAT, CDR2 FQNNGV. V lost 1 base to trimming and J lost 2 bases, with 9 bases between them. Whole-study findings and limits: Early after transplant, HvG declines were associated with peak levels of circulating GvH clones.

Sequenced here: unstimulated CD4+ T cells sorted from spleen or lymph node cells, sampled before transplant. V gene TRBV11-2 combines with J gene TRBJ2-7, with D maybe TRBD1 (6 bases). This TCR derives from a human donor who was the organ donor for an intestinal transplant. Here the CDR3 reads CASSLVSGAYEQYF. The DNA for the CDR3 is TGTGCCAGCAGCTTAGTTTCAGGGGCCTACGAGCAGTACTTC.